The entry that follows covers one TCR beta chain sequence. The clone's antigen remains unknown. This sample was included in a study of T cells expressing NK-cell markers (dated by TCRdb to the early 2020s). Context from the whole study: In sorted CD3+CD56+NKG2C+, CD3+CD56+NKG2C- and CD3+CD56-NKG2C+ T-cell subsets from about eight donors, TCR beta-chain repertoires were profiled. Among the eight sequenced donors, seven were HCMV-seropositive and one was HCMV-seronegative. All eight donors whose samples were sequenced were randomly selected healthy volunteers, three of them men and five women. Illumina HiSeq 2000/2500, MiSeq or NextSeq was used to sequence libraries as 2 x 150 bp reads. Results and caveats for the whole study, not just this receptor: In roughly six donors, the dominant CD3+CD56+NKG2C+ clonotypes were among the top 10 CD8+ clonotypes and accounted for about 1.0-7.5% of CD8+ T cells. Those dominant clonotypes were again the most abundant among CD3+CD56-NKG2C+ cells in several donors, at about 28.3-60.1%. Whether the expanded NKG2C-expressing T cell clones were specific for HCMV antigens remained unclear.

TCRdb records Illumina HiSeq 2000 as the sequencer. TCR beta cDNA libraries were prepared using 5'RACE template switching, which introduced a universal primer site and unique molecular identifiers. cDNA synthesis was primed from the TCR beta constant segment and was followed by two successive PCR amplification steps. Under the source paper's analysis protocol: MIGEC was used to demultiplex reads and group the reads by UMI, and MiTCR was used to assemble and quantify clonotypes. To remove erroneous sequences, TCR cDNA sequences were retained only when supported by two or more reads. The tcR package was used for downstream repertoire analysis, and clonotypes were matched across fractions by CDR3 nucleotide sequence plus V segment. Antigen specificity was annotated against VDJdb with VDJmatch, allowing one amino acid substitution in CDR3. TCRdb reprocessed the reads into one record per CDR3 protein sequence, lacking DNA. The V and J calls were not made by the authors but by TCRdb's processing. The sample has 350,000 to 400,000 distinct CDR3 sequences on record. The ten biggest clones cover about 11% of the sample.

HCMV serostatus was determined by detecting HCMV-specific IgG in serum with a commercial ELISA kit. Ficoll density gradient centrifugation was used to isolate peripheral blood mononuclear cells from blood. CDR1 and CDR2 are read off the germline V gene as SGHRS and YFSETQ. Spanning cysteine to phenylalanine, the CDR3 consists of 15 amino acids. No DNA accompanies this entry. The receptor was isolated from a woman aged 45-60 years in good health. Donor details come from another sample of the same person, matched by shared clones. Material for sequencing was blood T cells: a sorted CD56 or NKG2C T cell subset, CD4+ or CD8+ T cells, or bulk PBMC T cells (not recorded which). Recombination joined TRBV5-1 with TRBJ1-2; TCRdb reports TRBD1, a call that lacks DNA to check it against. The CDR3 region has the sequence CASSSGDRELSGYTF.